This passage covers 21 T cell receptor beta chains from one sample sequenced in a study of T cell responses to AZD1222 COVID-19 vaccine. Sequencing was performed with immunoSEQ multiplex PCR; in TCRdb, only in-frame clones are kept and a portion is missing. The sample holds some 130,000 clones, roughly nine tenths seen once. Sequencing was performed on peripheral blood, taken on day 0 of AZD1222 vaccination. Receptors were obtained from an adult in good health.

The chain is built from TRBV15 and TRBJ2-7; possible D gene TRBD2, 6 bases. The CDR3 spans 15 residues. Germline loops: CDR1 LNHNV, CDR2 YYDKDF (reference sequence). Trimming removed 1 base from V and 3 bases from J, with 13 bases in between. The CDR3 here is CATSRGRASSYEQYF. CDR3 sequence (DNA): TGTGCCACCAGCAGAGGGAGGGCCAGCAGCTACGAGCAGTACTTC. Filled out from reference TRBV15 and TRBJ2-7, the complete variable domain reads DAMVIQNPRYQVTQFGKPVTLSCSQTLNHNVMYWYQQKSSQAPKLLFHYYDKDFNNEADTPDNFQSRRPNTSFCFLDIRSPGLGDTAMYLCATSRGRASSYEQYFGPGTRLTVT.

The genes are TRBV5-1 and TRBJ1-1; tentatively, D is TRBD1 (6 bases). This CDR3 spans 14 amino acids. CDR1 and CDR2 (germline): SGHRS, YFSETQ. With 6 bases removed from V and 4 bases from J, the gap between germline ends came to 16 bases. CDR3 region: CASTHGGPGTEAFF. The CDR3 DNA is TGCGCCAGCACCCATGGGGGGCCGGGCACTGAAGCTTTCTTT.

V is TRBV6-5 and J is TRBJ1-3; unclear D gene. Germline-derived CDR1 and CDR2 are MNHEY and SVGAGI. There are 14 residues in the CDR3. V lost 8 bases and J lost 0, with 11 bases in between. CDR3 coding DNA: TGTGCCAGCGGGCAGAGACGCTCTGGAAACACCATATATTTT. Amino acid sequence: CASGQRRSGNTIYF.

The gene calls are TRBV7-2 and TRBJ2-3; a weak D match, TRBD2 (5 bases). The germline V gene encodes CDR1 SGHTA and CDR2 FQGNSA. Trimming pared 3 bases from V and 2 bases from J, leaving 21 bases between. This CDR3 region has 18 residues. CDR3 sequence (DNA): TGTGCCAGCAGCTTGCCCCTAACTAGTGAAGTCTACACAGATACGCAGTATTTT. Translating it yields CASSLPLTSEVYTDTQYF.

This chain uses TRBV7-8 with TRBJ2-7; D remains unclear. The V end was cut by 0 bases, the J end by 0 bases, with 9 bases between. Germline CDR1 reads SGHVS; CDR2 reads FQNEAQ. CDR3 length equals 15 residues. The CDR3 spells CASSLAGPNSYEQYF. CDR3 DNA: TGTGCCAGCAGCTTAGCGGGCCCAAACTCCTACGAGCAGTACTTC.

The chain combines TRBV7-2 with TRBJ2-3; TRBD2 matches 8 bases. This CDR3 has 15 amino acids. Germline CDR1 is SGHTA and CDR2 is FQGNSA. J gave up 2 bases and V 3 bases, and 4 bases lay outside the gene matches. CDR3: CASSLSGRPTDTQYF. In nucleotides, the CDR3 is TGTGCCAGCAGCTTGAGCGGGAGACCCACAGATACGCAGTATTTT.

V and J are TRBV3-1 (or the pseudogene TRBV3-2) and TRBJ2-7; D gene unclear. Trimming shortened V by 1 base and J by 2 bases, and 9 bases separated the two germline ends. The germline V gene has CDR1 LGHDT and CDR2 YNNKEL (reference sequence). This CDR3 has 14 amino acids. CDR3 region: CASSQALPAYEQYF. DNA of the CDR3: TGTGCCAGCAGCCAAGCACTACCGGCCTACGAGCAGTACTTC.

V gene TRBV7-9 combines with J gene TRBJ2-7; D call uncertain. Germline values: CDR1 SEHNR, CDR2 FQNEAQ (reference sequence). The CDR3 is 15 residues long. The V end was cut by 5 bases, the J end by 3 bases, with 17 bases between. CDR3 sequence: CASSAAASALYEQYF. The CDR3 nucleotides are TGTGCCAGCAGCGCCGCTGCATCCGCCCTCTACGAGCAGTACTTC.

The chain has TRBV12-3 or TRBV12-4 and TRBJ2-2; perhaps TRBD1 as D (6 bases). V was clipped by 3 bases and J by 6 bases, with 8 bases between them. The CDR3 sequence is 13 residues long. This CDR3 is CASSFWGPGELFF. In DNA, the CDR3 is TGTGCCAGCAGTTTTTGGGGGCCCGGGGAGCTGTTTTTT.

The J gene is TRBJ2-2, the V gene TRBV15; unclear D gene. There are 13 residues in the CDR3. Looked up from germline, CDR1 is LNHNV and CDR2 is YYDKDF (reference sequence). V shed 0 bases and J shed 6 bases, with 5 bases lying between them. CDR3 in amino acids: CATSREVSGELFF. CDR3 sequence (DNA): TGTGCCACCAGCAGAGAGGTATCCGGGGAGCTGTTTTTT.

This rearrangement joins TRBV5-1 to TRBJ1-1; possibly TRBD1 for D (6 bases). V lost 1 base and J 4 bases, leaving 14 bases between the germline ends. Germline CDR1 SGHRS, CDR2 YFSETQ. CDR3 length equals 15 residues. The chain's CDR3 is CASSLLQGWLTEAFF. CDR3 nucleotides: TGCGCCAGCAGCTTGTTACAGGGATGGCTCACTGAAGCTTTCTTT.

V and J are TRBV2 and TRBJ1-1, with 8 bases fitting TRBD1. There are 16 residues in the CDR3. With V trimmed by 1 base and J by 3 bases, 7 bases remained unmatched. Germline V lookup: CDR1 SNHLY, CDR2 FYNNEI. CDR3 sequence (DNA): TGTGCCAGCAGTGAAGGGAAGGGACAGGAGTACACTGAAGCTTTCTTT. This encodes CASSEGKGQEYTEAFF.

The chain couples TRBV9 to TRBJ2-7, with D perhaps being TRBD1 or TRBD2 (5 bases each). From germline, CDR1 is SGDLS and CDR2 YYNGEE. The V end was cut by 5 bases, the J end by 0 bases, with 15 bases between. CDR3 length: 15 amino acids. Written as DNA, the CDR3 is TGTGCCAGCAGTGCCGGGACCCTAGGCTCCTACGAGCAGTACTTC. Translation: CASSAGTLGSYEQYF.

The chain is built from TRBV29-1 and TRBJ1-1; D is undetermined. Germline V gene sequence: CDR1 SQVTM, CDR2 ANQGSEA. This CDR3 has 14 amino acids. V was cut by 4 bases and J by 3 bases, with 15 bases left in between. CDR3 amino acids: CSVASPLVDTEAFF. Written as DNA, the CDR3 is TGCAGCGTTGCATCCCCCCTTGTCGACACTGAAGCTTTCTTT. The full variable domain, rest sourced from reference TRBV29-1 and TRBJ1-1, is SAVISQKPSRDICQRGTSLTIQCQVDSQVTMMFWYRQQPGQSLTLIATANQGSEATYESGFVIDKFPISRPNLTFSTLTVSNMSPEDSSIYLCSVASPLVDTEAFFGQGTRLTVV.

V usage is TRBV7-9 and J usage is TRBJ1-2; 7 nucleotides line up with TRBD1. Germline loops: CDR1 SEHNR, CDR2 FQNEAQ (reference sequence). V was pared by 5 bases and J by 2 bases, with 17 bases of the junction left unmatched. This CDR3 spans 18 amino acids. The CDR3 loop is CASSPDPGGQTHNYGYTF. For the CDR3, the DNA is TGTGCCAGCAGCCCTGACCCCGGGGGACAGACACACAACTATGGCTACACCTTC.

The chain is built from TRBV5-6 and TRBJ1-1; 9 positions agree with TRBD1. The germline V gene has CDR1 SGHDT and CDR2 YYEEEE. The ends lost 1 base at V and 4 bases at J; junction bases unmatched: 5. This CDR3 region has 15 residues. The CDR3 bases are TGTGCCAGCAGCTTGTCACAGGGGGCGGGCACTGAAGCTTTCTTT. Protein sequence: CASSLSQGAGTEAFF.

The CDR3 bases are TGTGCCACTCAGACTTCGACAGGGGAAGGCTACACCTTC. It codes for CATQTSTGEGYTF. V gene TRBV24-1 combines with J gene TRBJ1-2, with TRBD1 matching over 8 bases. Trimming took 10 bases from V and 8 from J; bases not matched to a gene: 11. This CDR3 spans 13 amino acids. Germline-derived CDR1 and CDR2 are KGHDR and SFDVKD.

This chain connects TRBV2 to TRBJ2-7; D is unclear. The CDR3 loop spans 15 amino acids. The germline CDR1 and CDR2 sequences are SNHLY and FYNNEI. V dropped 5 bases and J dropped 0 bases, with 14 bases sitting between them. For the CDR3, the DNA is TGTGCCAGCAGTCCCAGGTTCCTTAGCTCCTACGAGCAGTACTTC. It is translated as CASSPRFLSSYEQYF. The entire variable domain, with the rest obtained from reference TRBV2 and TRBJ2-7, is as follows: EPEVTQTPSHQVTQMGQEVILRCVPISNHLYFYWYRQILGQKVEFLVSFYNNEISEKSEIFDDQFSVERPDGSNFTLKIRSTKLEDSAMYFCASSPRFLSSYEQYFGPGTRLTVT.

J is TRBJ2-1 and V is TRBV9; 10 nucleotides agree with TRBD2. CDR3 length: 15 residues. Germline CDR1 is SGDLS and CDR2 is YYNGEE. J lost 5 bases, V lost 4 bases, and 6 bases had no gene match. Here the CDR3 reads CASSLSGRSHNEQFF. CDR3 DNA sequence: TGTGCCAGCAGCCTTAGCGGGAGGTCCCACAATGAGCAGTTCTTC.

CDR3 sequence (DNA): TGTGCCAGCTCACCAGGAGGGGGGGTCGGCTACACCTTC. Its protein product is CASSPGGGVGYTF. V usage is TRBV18 and J usage is TRBJ1-2, with a weak D call TRBD1 (6 bases). The length of the CDR3 is 13 residues. Trimming left V 2 bases short and J 8 bases short, with 12 bases between. Germline values: CDR1 KGHSH, CDR2 LQKENI. The variable domain in full, completed from reference TRBV18 and TRBJ1-2, reads NAGVMQNPRHLVRRRGQEARLRCSPMKGHSHVYWYRQLPEEGLKFMVYLQKENIIDESGMPKERFSAEFPKEGPSILRIQQVVRGDSAAYFCASSPGGGVGYTFGSGTRLTVV.

The chain has TRBV2 and TRBJ1-5, with 9 bases matching TRBD1. Germline loops: CDR1 SNHLY, CDR2 FYNNEI. V trimming: 6 bases; J trimming: 0 bases; junction bases outside the gene matches: 6. The CDR3 sequence is 16 residues long. CDR3 nucleotide sequence: TGTGCCAGCAGATACAGGGGGCCCGTTAGCAATCAGCCCCAGCATTTT. Amino acids: CASRYRGPVSNQPQHF.